These 13 T cell receptor beta chains came from one sample sequenced in a study of blood T cell repertoires in COVID-19. Profiled with immunoSEQ multiplex PCR; TCRdb holds only in-frame clones, not every one. The sample lists tens of thousands of clones, around 75% occurring once. Material: peripheral blood. These receptors were collected from a woman aged 80 or over with acute or convalescent COVID-19.

The V call is TRBV5-6, the J call TRBJ2-5, with a tentative D call TRBD1 (5 bases). From germline, CDR1 is SGHDT and CDR2 YYEEEE. The CDR3 extends over 15 amino acids. Between the trimmed V and J ends, which lost 4 bases and 0 bases, there was a span of 13 bases. The CDR3 spells CASSADTLYQETQYF. The CDR3 coding sequence is TGTGCCAGCAGCGCGGACACCTTGTACCAAGAGACCCAGTACTTC.

This clone was seen a single time. The J gene is TRBJ1-2, the V gene TRBV5-1, with 7 bases lining up with TRBD1. Germline V gene data show CDR1 as SGHRS and CDR2 as YFSETQ. The CDR3 sequence is 15 residues long. V lost 0 bases to trimming and J lost 1 base; unmatched junction nucleotides: 3. CDR3 protein: CASSLVSGGNYGYTF. The CDR3 bases are TGCGCCAGCAGCTTGGTGTCAGGGGGTAACTATGGCTACACCTTC.

This chain links TRBV2 with TRBJ2-7; D remains ambiguous. Trimming pared 2 bases from V and 0 bases from J, leaving 14 bases between. This CDR3 spans 16 amino acids. In germline, CDR1 is SNHLY, CDR2 FYNNEI. This CDR3 is CASSELAASDSYEQYF. The CDR3 region has the DNA TGTGCCAGCAGTGAACTGGCCGCTTCCGACTCCTACGAGCAGTACTTC.

This clone was counted a few times. The rearrangement uses TRBV9 and TRBJ1-1; D is possibly TRBD1 (5 bases). Germline CDR1 reads SGDLS; CDR2 reads YYNGEE. Trimming took off 0 bases at V and 2 bases at J, with 11 bases between the two ends. There are 15 residues in the CDR3. The CDR3 loop reads CASSVGGGDNTEAFF. The CDR3 DNA is TGTGCCAGCAGCGTAGGGGGAGGGGATAACACTGAAGCTTTCTTT. The whole variable domain, filled in from reference TRBV9 and TRBJ1-1, reads DSGVTQTPKHLITATGQRVTLRCSPRSGDLSVYWYQQSLDQGLQFLIQYYNGEERAKGNILERFSAQQFPDLHSELNLSSLELGDSALYFCASSVGGGDNTEAFFGQGTRLTVV.

V and J are TRBV11-3 and TRBJ2-3; no reliable D call. CDR3 length: 15 residues. Germline CDR1 SGHNT, CDR2 YENEEA. Trimming took 5 bases from V and 0 from J, leaving 12 bases between them. In DNA form, the CDR3 reads TGTGCCAGCAGCCCTCACCGACTTAGCACAGATACGCAGTATTTT. Translation: CASSPHRLSTDTQYF.

The chain has TRBV5-4 and TRBJ2-5; 8 nucleotides align to TRBD2. Germline CDR1 is SGHNT and CDR2 is YYREEE (reference sequence). The V gene end was trimmed by 0 bases and the J gene end by 4 bases; junction bases not matched to a gene: 2. This CDR3 is 14 amino acids long. CDR3 coding DNA: TGTGCCAGCAGCTTGGCGGCGGGAGGAGAGACCCAGTACTTC. It yields the protein CASSLAAGGETQYF. The whole variable domain, remainder taken from reference TRBV5-4 and TRBJ2-5, is ETGVTQSPTHLIKTRGQQVTLRCSSQSGHNTVSWYQQALGQGPQFIFQYYREEENGRGNFPPRFSGLQFPNYSSELNVNALELDDSALYLCASSLAAGGETQYFGPGTRLLVL.

This sequence joins TRBV5-4 and TRBJ1-1; TRBD1 is a possible D gene (5 bases). V gave up 1 base and J gave up 4 bases, with 8 bases separating them. CDR3 size: 13 residues. Germline CDR1 and CDR2: SGHNT and YYREEE (reference sequence). The CDR3 is CASSLSRVTEAFF. In DNA form, the CDR3 reads TGTGCCAGCAGCTTGTCCAGGGTCACTGAAGCTTTCTTT.

This clone was seen a few times. The rearrangement joins TRBV2 to TRBJ2-7, with TRBD1 matching 8 bases. The CDR3 loop spans 16 amino acids. CDR1 and CDR2 (germline): SNHLY, FYNNEI. Germline trimming cut 0 bases from V and 4 bases from J; bases unmatched to any gene: 8. CDR3 amino acids: CASSEAQAGGMYEQYF. The CDR3 region has the DNA TGTGCCAGCAGTGAAGCTCAGGCAGGGGGCATGTACGAGCAGTACTTC.

The chain has TRBV5-1 and TRBJ2-3, with 12 bases aligning to TRBD2. CDR1 and CDR2 from the germline V gene are SGHRS and YFSETQ. The CDR3 covers 18 residues. Trimming removed 3 bases from V and 4 bases from J; junction bases left unmatched: 12. Here the CDR3 DNA reads TGCGCCAGCAGCTCTACTAGCGGGGGGACTCCGCGGTCAGATACGCAGTATTTT. Encoded protein: CASSSTSGGTPRSDTQYF.

The genes are TRBV7-2 and TRBJ2-3, with D perhaps TRBD2 (5 bases). Trimming shortened V by 3 bases and J by 0 bases, and 7 bases separated the two germline ends. This CDR3 contains 14 residues. The germline V gene has CDR1 SGHTA and CDR2 FQGNSA. The chain's CDR3 is CASSFGLSTDTQYF. In DNA, the CDR3 is TGTGCCAGCAGCTTCGGACTCAGCACAGATACGCAGTATTTT.

The chain uses TRBV6-5 and TRBJ1-2; 8 positions match TRBD1. This CDR3 has 13 residues. V lost 4 bases and J lost 4; bases outside the gene matches: 2. Germline CDR1 and CDR2: MNHEY and SVGAGI. In DNA form, the CDR3 reads TGTGCCAGCAGTTTTGGGACAGGCTATGGCTACACCTTC. Translation: CASSFGTGYGYTF.

The table lists this clone with a few counts. The rearrangement links TRBV5-6 to TRBJ1-5; TRBD1 agrees at 7 bases. CDR1 and CDR2 from the germline V gene are SGHDT and YYEEEE. V lost 0 bases and J lost 7; bases outside the gene matches: 7. This CDR3 comprises 15 residues. CDR3 loop: CASSLGNRQGQPQHF. In nucleotides, the CDR3 is TGTGCCAGCAGCTTGGGGAACAGACAGGGCCAGCCCCAGCATTTT.

The chain combines TRBV7-9 with TRBJ1-2; D might be TRBD1 (6 bases). This CDR3 is built from 15 residues. V lost 5 bases and J lost 0, with 13 bases in between. Germline CDR1 and CDR2: SEHNR and FQNEAQ (reference sequence). CDR3 in amino acids: CASSHWDTANYGYTF. CDR3 in DNA: TGTGCCAGCAGCCACTGGGACACCGCTAACTATGGCTACACCTTC.